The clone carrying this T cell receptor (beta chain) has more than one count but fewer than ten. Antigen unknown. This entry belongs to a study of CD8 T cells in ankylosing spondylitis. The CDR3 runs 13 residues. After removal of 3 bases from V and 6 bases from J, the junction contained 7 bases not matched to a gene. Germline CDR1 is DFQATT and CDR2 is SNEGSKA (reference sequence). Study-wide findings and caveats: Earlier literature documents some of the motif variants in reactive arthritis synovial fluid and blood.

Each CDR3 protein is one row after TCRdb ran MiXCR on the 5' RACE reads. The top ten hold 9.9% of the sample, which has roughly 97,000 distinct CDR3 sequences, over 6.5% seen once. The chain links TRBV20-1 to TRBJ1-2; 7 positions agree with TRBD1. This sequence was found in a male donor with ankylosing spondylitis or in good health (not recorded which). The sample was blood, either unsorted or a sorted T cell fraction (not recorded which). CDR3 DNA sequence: TGCAGTGCTAGGCCGACAGGGTCAGATGGCTACACCTTC. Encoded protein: CSARPTGSDGYTF.